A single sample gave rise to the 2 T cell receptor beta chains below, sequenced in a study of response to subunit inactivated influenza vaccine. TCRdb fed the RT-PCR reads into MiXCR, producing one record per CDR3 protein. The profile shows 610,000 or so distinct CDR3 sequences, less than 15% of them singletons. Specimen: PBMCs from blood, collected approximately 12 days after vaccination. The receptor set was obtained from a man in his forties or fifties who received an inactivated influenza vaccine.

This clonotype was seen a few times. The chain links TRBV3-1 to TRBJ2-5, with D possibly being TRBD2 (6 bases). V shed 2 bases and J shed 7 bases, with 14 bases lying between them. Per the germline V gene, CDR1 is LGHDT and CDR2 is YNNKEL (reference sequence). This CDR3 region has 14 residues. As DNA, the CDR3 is TGTGCCAGCAGCCAAACGGTGGTCGGGGGGACCCAGTACTTC. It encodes CASSQTVVGGTQYF.

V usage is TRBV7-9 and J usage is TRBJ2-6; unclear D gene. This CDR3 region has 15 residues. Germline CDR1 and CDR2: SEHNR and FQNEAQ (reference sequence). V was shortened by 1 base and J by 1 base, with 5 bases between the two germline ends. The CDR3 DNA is TGTGCCAGCAGCTTAGTCCATTCTGGGGCCAACGTCCTGACTTTC. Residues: CASSLVHSGANVLTF.